The clone carrying this T cell receptor (beta chain) came up many times. Antigen specificity is unknown. This record comes from a study of T-cell reconstitution after alpha-beta-depleted transplantation in children. Library preparation (for TCRbeta) was performed with unique molecular identifiers. TCRdb re-called the PCR reads through MiXCR, storing one row per CDR3 protein. The sample holds 85,000 to 120,000 distinct CDR3 sequences, about 6% seen once. Germline CDR1 and CDR2: GTSNPN and SVGIG (reference sequence). CDR3 length: 17 amino acids. Losses at the gene ends were 1 base for V and 0 bases for J; bases not matched to a gene: 8. Study conclusions and caveats: Surviving recipient cells, namely T cells and thymic progenitors, were the source of high day-60 TCRbeta diversity in some patients. Several hundred expanded graft clones reportedly gave rise to the alpha-beta T cells present about two months after transplant. Newly generated T cells supplied most T-cell counts and diversity one year post-transplant.

The clonotype comes from a female patient between 2 and 15 years old who had a stem cell transplant for Fanconi anemia, so the T cells may come from the graft donor. The source material was PBMCs, mostly from graft donor cells, sampled 60 days after TCRalphabeta/CD19-depleted stem cell transplant. The V call is TRBV30, the J call TRBJ2-3, with TRBD2 identical over 9 bases. CDR3 protein: CAWSAGLAFPSTDTQYF. The CDR3 DNA reads as TGTGCCTGGAGTGCGGGACTAGCTTTCCCTAGCACAGATACGCAGTATTTT.